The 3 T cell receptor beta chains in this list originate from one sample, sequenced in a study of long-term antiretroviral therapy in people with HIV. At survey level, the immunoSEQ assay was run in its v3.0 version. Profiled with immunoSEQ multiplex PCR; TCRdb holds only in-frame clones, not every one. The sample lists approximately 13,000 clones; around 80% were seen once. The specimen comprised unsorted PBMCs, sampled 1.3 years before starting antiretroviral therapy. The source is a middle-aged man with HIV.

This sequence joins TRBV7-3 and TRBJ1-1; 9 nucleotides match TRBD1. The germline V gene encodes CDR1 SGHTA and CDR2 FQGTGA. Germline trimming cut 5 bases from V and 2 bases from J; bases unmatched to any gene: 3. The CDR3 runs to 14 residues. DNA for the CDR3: TGTGCCAGCAGCCCGGGACAGGGAAACACTGAAGCTTTCTTT. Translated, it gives CASSPGQGNTEAFF.

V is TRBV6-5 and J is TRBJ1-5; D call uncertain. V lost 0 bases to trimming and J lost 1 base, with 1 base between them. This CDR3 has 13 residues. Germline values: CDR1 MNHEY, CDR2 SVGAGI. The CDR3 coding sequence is TGTGCCAGCAGTTACTCAAGCAATCAGCCCCAGCATTTT. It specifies CASSYSSNQPQHF.

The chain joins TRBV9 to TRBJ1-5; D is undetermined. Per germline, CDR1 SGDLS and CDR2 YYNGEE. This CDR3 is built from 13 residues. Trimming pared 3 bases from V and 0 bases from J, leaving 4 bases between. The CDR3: CASSDNSNQPQHF. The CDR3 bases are TGTGCCAGCAGCGACAATAGCAATCAGCCCCAGCATTTT.